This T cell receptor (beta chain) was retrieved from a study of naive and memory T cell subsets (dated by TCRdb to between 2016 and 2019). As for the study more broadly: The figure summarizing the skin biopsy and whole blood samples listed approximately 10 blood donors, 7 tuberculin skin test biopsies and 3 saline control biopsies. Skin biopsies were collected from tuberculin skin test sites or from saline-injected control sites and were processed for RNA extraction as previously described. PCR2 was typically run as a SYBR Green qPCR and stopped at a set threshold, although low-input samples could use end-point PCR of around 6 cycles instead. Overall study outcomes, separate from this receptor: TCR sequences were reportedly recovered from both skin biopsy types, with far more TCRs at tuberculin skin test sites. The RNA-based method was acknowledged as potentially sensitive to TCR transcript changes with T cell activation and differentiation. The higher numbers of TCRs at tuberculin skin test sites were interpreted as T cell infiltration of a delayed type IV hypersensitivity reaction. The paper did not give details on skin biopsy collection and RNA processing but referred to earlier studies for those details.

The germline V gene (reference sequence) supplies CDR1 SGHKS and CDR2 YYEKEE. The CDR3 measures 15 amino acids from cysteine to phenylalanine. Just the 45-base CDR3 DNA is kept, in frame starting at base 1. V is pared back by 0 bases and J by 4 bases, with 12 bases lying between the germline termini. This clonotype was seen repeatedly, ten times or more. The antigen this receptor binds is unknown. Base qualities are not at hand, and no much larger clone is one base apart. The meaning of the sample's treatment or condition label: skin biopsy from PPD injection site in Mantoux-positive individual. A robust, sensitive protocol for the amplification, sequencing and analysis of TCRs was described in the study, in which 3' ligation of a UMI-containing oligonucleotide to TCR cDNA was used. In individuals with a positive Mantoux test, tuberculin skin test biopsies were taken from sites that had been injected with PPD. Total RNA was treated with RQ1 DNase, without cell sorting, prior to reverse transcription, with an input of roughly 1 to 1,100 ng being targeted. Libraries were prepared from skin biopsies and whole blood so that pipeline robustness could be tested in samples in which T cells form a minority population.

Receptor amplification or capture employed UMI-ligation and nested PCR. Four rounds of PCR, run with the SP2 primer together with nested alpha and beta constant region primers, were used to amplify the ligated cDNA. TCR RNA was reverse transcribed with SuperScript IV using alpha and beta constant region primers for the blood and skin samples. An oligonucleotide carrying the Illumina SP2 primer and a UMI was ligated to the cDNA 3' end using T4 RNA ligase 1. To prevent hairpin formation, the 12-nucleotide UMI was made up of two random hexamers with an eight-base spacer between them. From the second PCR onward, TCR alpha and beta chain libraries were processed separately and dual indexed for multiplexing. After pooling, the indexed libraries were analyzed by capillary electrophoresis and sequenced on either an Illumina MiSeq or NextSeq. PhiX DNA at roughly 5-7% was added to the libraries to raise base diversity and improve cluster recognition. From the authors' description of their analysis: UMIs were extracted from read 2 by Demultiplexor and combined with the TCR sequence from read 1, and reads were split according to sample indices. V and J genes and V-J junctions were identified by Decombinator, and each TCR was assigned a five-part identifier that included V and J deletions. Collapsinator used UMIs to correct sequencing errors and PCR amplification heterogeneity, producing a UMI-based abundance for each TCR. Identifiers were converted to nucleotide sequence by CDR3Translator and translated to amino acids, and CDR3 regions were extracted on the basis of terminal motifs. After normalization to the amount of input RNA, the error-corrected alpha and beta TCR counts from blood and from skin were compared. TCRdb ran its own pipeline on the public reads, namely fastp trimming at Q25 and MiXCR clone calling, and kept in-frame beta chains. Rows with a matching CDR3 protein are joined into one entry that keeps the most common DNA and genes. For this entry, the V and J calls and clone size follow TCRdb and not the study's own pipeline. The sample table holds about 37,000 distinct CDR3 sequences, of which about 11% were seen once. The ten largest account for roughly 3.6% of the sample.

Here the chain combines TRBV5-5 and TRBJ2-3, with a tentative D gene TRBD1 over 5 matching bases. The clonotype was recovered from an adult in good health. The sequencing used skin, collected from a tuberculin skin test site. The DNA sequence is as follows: TGTGCCAGCAGCTTGGAGGGGTTGGGCCCAGATACGCAGTATTTT. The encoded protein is CASSLEGLGPDTQYF.